This TCR beta chain was sequenced in a study of T cell responses to AZD1222 COVID-19 vaccine. Concerning this clone: Its antigen is currently unknown.

TCRdb's copy holds only in-frame clones and misses some; the assay was immunoSEQ multiplex PCR. The top ten clones hold approximately 5.3% of a sample with under 50,000 clones, about nine tenths of them seen once. Study-wide results and limits: Most donors were white British and more were female, and clonal diversity was possibly underestimated. Following two doses of AZD1222, Spike-specific TCR breadth and depth rose. Repertoires in all cases were sampled only once the peak T cell response had passed. Baseline serology detected seropositivity in only six AZD1222 recipients.

The clonotype was recovered from an adult who received the AZD1222 COVID-19 vaccine. The input for sequencing was peripheral blood, taken 28 days after the second AZD1222 dose.

The DNA for the CDR3 is TGTGCCAGCAGGGTAGACAGTTACGAGCAGTACTTC. This codes for CASRVDSYEQYF. This chain joins TRBV2 and TRBJ2-7; tentatively, D is TRBD1 (5 bases). V lost 6 bases and J lost 4, with 10 bases in between. This CDR3 is built from 12 residues. The germline V gene has CDR1 SNHLY and CDR2 FYNNEI.